These 26 T cell receptor beta chains were sequenced from one sample in a study of Ad26.COV2.S vaccination and SARS-CoV-2 variants. Treatment of the sample: around 19 received Ad26.COV2.S at low or high dose, single or two shots; about 5 received placebo; per-sample allocation not given. Sample collection was performed on day 63 after the first vaccine or placebo injection. Libraries were prepared by immunoSEQ multiplex PCR; TCRdb keeps only in-frame clonotypes and omits some of them. The repertoire includes approximately 300,000 clones, around 81% of them detected once, and roughly 2% sits in the top ten. Source: peripheral blood, taken in a trial of Ad26.COV2.S vaccine versus placebo. The receptors derive from a person between 18 and 59 years old who received the Ad26.COV2.S COVID-19 vaccine or a placebo.

The V and J genes are TRBV5-6 and TRBJ2-3; D is uncertain. The germline V gene has CDR1 SGHDT and CDR2 YYEEEE. Between the trimmed V and J ends, which lost 4 bases and 5 bases, there was a span of 26 bases. This CDR3 spans 18 amino acids. The CDR3, as DNA: TGTGCCAGCAGCCCGCGCACCACCTCGATGGCCGGCATAGATACGCAGTATTTT. This codes for CASSPRTTSMAGIDTQYF.

J is TRBJ1-1 and V is TRBV12-3 or TRBV12-4, with D unresolved. Trimming took off 5 bases at V and 8 bases at J, with 15 bases between the two ends. The CDR3 loop spans 13 amino acids. The CDR3 loop reads CASSPSGGREAFF. DNA for the CDR3: TGTGCCAGCAGTCCATCGGGAGGGCGGGAAGCTTTCTTT.

The genes are TRBV10-3 and TRBJ1-3; TRBD1 matches at 7 bases. Germline V CDR1 and CDR2: ENHRY, SYGVKD. Trimming at V came to 8 bases and at J to 2 bases, leaving 3 bases not matched to a gene. The CDR3 loop spans 13 amino acids. CDR3 amino acids: CAIAGGTGNTIYF. In DNA, the CDR3 is TGTGCCATCGCAGGGGGGACTGGAAACACCATATATTTT.

The chain is built from TRBV30 and TRBJ1-1; maybe TRBD1 (6 bases). There are 13 residues in the CDR3. The germline V and J ends were trimmed by 3 bases and 7 bases, with 15 bases remaining between them. The germline V gene encodes CDR1 GTSNPN and CDR2 SVGIG (reference sequence). In nucleotides, the CDR3 is TGTGCCTGGAGCGCTTGGGGGGGCGGTGAAGCTTTCTTT. It specifies CAWSAWGGGEAFF.

In its sample, this clone was seen once. V usage is TRBV5-6 and J usage is TRBJ1-2; D perhaps matches TRBD1 (5 bases). Between the trimmed V and J ends, which lost 4 bases and 6 bases, there was a span of 13 bases. This CDR3 contains 13 residues. In germline, CDR1 is SGHDT, CDR2 YYEEEE. For the CDR3, the DNA is TGTGCCAGCAGCCAACGGGGGACTGATGGCTACACCTTC. It translates to CASSQRGTDGYTF.

The chain recombines TRBV2 with TRBJ2-3; no firm D call. Germline assignment: CDR1 SNHLY and CDR2 FYNNEI. The length of the CDR3 is 13 residues. With 2 bases removed from V and 5 bases from J, the gap between germline ends came to 8 bases. The CDR3: CASSEIWEDTQYF. The CDR3 nucleotides read TGTGCCAGCAGTGAAATCTGGGAAGATACGCAGTATTTT. The full variable domain, its missing parts supplied by reference TRBV2 and TRBJ2-3, is EPEVTQTPSHQVTQMGQEVILRCVPISNHLYFYWYRQILGQKVEFLVSFYNNEISEKSEIFDDQFSVERPDGSNFTLKIRSTKLEDSAMYFCASSEIWEDTQYFGPGTRLTVL.

V gene TRBV7-9 combines with J gene TRBJ1-2; D is ambiguous. CDR1 and CDR2 from the germline V gene are SEHNR and FQNEAQ (reference sequence). CDR3 length: 16 residues. Trimming took 1 base from V and 3 from J, leaving 15 bases between them. This CDR3 is CASSLGRPSGDYGYTF. The CDR3 bases are TGTGCCAGCAGCTTAGGAAGGCCCTCTGGGGACTATGGCTACACCTTC.

The V call is TRBV19, the J call TRBJ2-1; the D gene is possibly TRBD2 (6 bases). Trimming removed 6 bases from V and 0 bases from J, with 21 bases in between. Per the germline V gene, CDR1 is LNHDA and CDR2 is SQIVND (reference sequence). The CDR3 runs 18 residues. This CDR3 reads CASSLGPRGSGSYNEQFF. The CDR3 region has the DNA TGTGCCAGTAGCCTTGGCCCCCGGGGTAGCGGCTCCTACAATGAGCAGTTCTTC.

This rearrangement joins TRBV10-3 to TRBJ2-1, with 7 bases fitting TRBD1. Looked up from germline, CDR1 is ENHRY and CDR2 is SYGVKD. Trimming at V came to 2 bases and at J to 6 bases, leaving 4 bases not matched to a gene. The CDR3 runs to 14 residues. CDR3 residues: CAISELHRGNEQFF. DNA of the CDR3: TGTGCCATCAGTGAGCTACACAGGGGCAATGAGCAGTTCTTC.

The rearrangement joins TRBV7-8 to TRBJ1-4; D is ambiguous. V was trimmed by 1 base and J by 3 bases, leaving 21 bases between them. Looked up from germline, CDR1 is SGHVS and CDR2 is FQNEAQ. The CDR3 length is 19 residues. The DNA of the CDR3 is TGTGCCAGCAGCTTAGGCGTCCCTGGAGAGACGGGCCCTAATGAAAAACTGTTTTTT. It specifies CASSLGVPGETGPNEKLFF.

V is TRBV9 and J is TRBJ2-1, with 12 positions matching TRBD2. The CDR3 has 15 residues. The V gene end was trimmed by 4 bases and the J gene end by 13 bases; junction bases not matched to a gene: 12. Germline loops: CDR1 SGDLS, CDR2 YYNGEE. CDR3 DNA: TGTGCCAGCAGCCCGATTCTAGCGGGGGGGGATTCACAGTTCTTC. This translates into CASSPILAGGDSQFF.

V usage is TRBV5-4 and J usage is TRBJ2-3, with D hard to call. The length of the CDR3 is 16 residues. V was cut by 6 bases and J by 5 bases, with 22 bases left in between. Germline V gene data show CDR1 as SGHNT and CDR2 as YYREEE (reference sequence). The CDR3 region is CASTRQGPPQGDTQYF. The CDR3 bases are TGTGCCAGCACCCGCCAAGGACCCCCTCAAGGAGATACGCAGTATTTT. Drawing the rest from reference TRBV5-4 and TRBJ2-3, the complete variable domain is ETGVTQSPTHLIKTRGQQVTLRCSSQSGHNTVSWYQQALGQGPQFIFQYYREEENGRGNFPPRFSGLQFPNYSSELNVNALELDDSALYLCASTRQGPPQGDTQYFGPGTRLTVL.

This sequence joins TRBV25-1 and TRBJ1-1, with 11 bases identical to TRBD1. Germline assignment: CDR1 MGHDK and CDR2 SYGVNS. J gave up 10 bases and V 6 bases, and 13 bases lay outside the gene matches. The CDR3 runs 15 residues. DNA for the CDR3: TGTGCCAGCAGCGGCCGCGGACAGGGGGCTTTTGGAGCTTTCTTT. Protein sequence: CASSGRGQGAFGAFF.

V usage is TRBV6-1 and J usage is TRBJ2-7, with 9 bases fitting TRBD2. The CDR3 is made up of 17 amino acids. Germline V CDR1 and CDR2: MNHNS, SASEGT. V lost 3 bases, J lost 0 bases, and 9 bases stayed unmatched. CDR3 amino acids: CASSEMPSGASSYEQYF. CDR3 bases: TGTGCCAGCAGTGAGATGCCTAGCGGGGCGAGCTCCTACGAGCAGTACTTC.

V and J are TRBV6-4 and TRBJ2-1, with a possible D match to TRBD1 (6 bases). Germline V lookup: CDR1 MRHNA, CDR2 SNTAGT. Trimming took 5 bases from V and 3 from J, leaving 17 bases between them. There are 16 residues in the CDR3. CDR3 sequence: CASSPQGSGVYNEQFF. CDR3 DNA sequence: TGTGCCAGCAGTCCCCAGGGGTCTGGTGTCTACAATGAGCAGTTCTTC.

The chain is built from TRBV19 and TRBJ1-3, with no clear D. Trimming removed 1 base from V and 0 bases from J, with 10 bases in between. Germline values: CDR1 LNHDA, CDR2 SQIVND (reference sequence). The CDR3 covers 16 residues. The CDR3 DNA sequence: TGTGCCAGTAGTATAGCCCCCTGGGGCTCTGGAAACACCATATATTTT. It specifies CASSIAPWGSGNTIYF.

V usage is TRBV6-2 or TRBV6-3 and J usage is TRBJ2-7; D is undetermined. V lost 6 bases to trimming and J lost 1 base, with 16 bases between them. CDR1 MNHEY and CDR2 SVGEGT come from the germline V gene. The CDR3 spans 15 residues. The CDR3 DNA sequence: TGTGCCAGCAGCAATAGGGTGGGTACGTCCTACGAGCAGTACTTC. This gives the protein CASSNRVGTSYEQYF.

The rearrangement links TRBV9 to TRBJ2-3; D is ambiguous. CDR1 and CDR2 from the germline V gene are SGDLS and YYNGEE. The CDR3 runs 13 residues. V was cut by 3 bases and J by 4 bases, with 9 bases left in between. CDR3: CASSAYVADTQYF. CDR3 bases: TGTGCCAGCAGCGCGTACGTAGCAGATACGCAGTATTTT.

The genes are TRBV6-5 and TRBJ2-2, with D possibly matching TRBD2 (6 bases). This CDR3 comprises 16 residues. V dropped 4 bases and J dropped 5 bases, with 17 bases sitting between them. Per the germline V gene, CDR1 is MNHEY and CDR2 is SVGAGI. In DNA form, the CDR3 reads TGTGCCAGCAGTTCGGGAGTCGGGCAGGGAACCGGGGAGCTGTTTTTT. Protein sequence: CASSSGVGQGTGELFF.

The chain has TRBV10-3 and TRBJ2-7; 10 bases agree with TRBD1. Trimming cost V 6 bases and J 7 bases; bases outside gene matches: 15. The CDR3 length is 16 residues. Per the germline V gene, CDR1 is ENHRY and CDR2 is SYGVKD. The CDR3 region has the DNA TGTGCCATCAGGGCTTCAAGCGGGACAGGGGCCGGGGAGCAGTACTTC. Its protein product is CAIRASSGTGAGEQYF.

The chain links TRBV11-3 to TRBJ2-5; 8 nucleotides align to TRBD1. The CDR3 consists of 15 residues. V lost 0 bases to trimming and J lost 6 bases; unmatched junction nucleotides: 6. Germline lookup yields CDR1 SGHNT and CDR2 YENEEA. The CDR3 here is CASSLDRGQGKTQYF. CDR3 nucleotides: TGTGCCAGCAGCTTAGATCGAGGACAGGGCAAGACCCAGTACTTC.

This clone was picked up one time. The rearrangement links TRBV7-8 to TRBJ1-5, with D hard to call. Per germline, CDR1 SGHVS and CDR2 FQNEAQ. V was pared by 1 base and J by 6 bases, with 13 bases between. The CDR3 runs to 15 residues. The CDR3, as DNA: TGTGCCAGCAGCTTAGTGGACGGAGCTCTTCAGCCCCAGCATTTT. Protein: CASSLVDGALQPQHF.

Turning to this clone: This CDR3 is also generated by other DNA sequences in the sample. This sequence joins TRBV19 and TRBJ1-5, with 7 positions matching TRBD1. This CDR3 region has 14 residues. Germline V gene lookup returns CDR1 LNHDA and CDR2 SQIVND (reference sequence). Trimming removed 1 base from V and 7 bases from J; junction bases left unmatched: 4. The CDR3 region is CASSIGQGGQPQHF. CDR3 nucleotide sequence: TGTGCCAGTAGTATAGGACAGGGTGGACAGCCCCAGCATTTT.

The chain couples TRBV18 to TRBJ1-5, with D possibly matching TRBD1 (5 bases). V shed 6 bases and J shed 4 bases, with 16 bases lying between them. This CDR3 region has 15 residues. From germline, CDR1 is KGHSH and CDR2 LQKENI. The DNA for the CDR3 is TGTGCCAGCTCCCCGAACTCCCCAGGGAATCAGCCCCAGCATTTT. It encodes CASSPNSPGNQPQHF.

This chain connects TRBV5-4 to TRBJ1-1; D ambiguous. The CDR3 is 13 residues long. Germline V gives CDR1 SGHNT, CDR2 YYREEE (reference sequence). The V and J ends lost 3 bases and 2 bases respectively, with 8 bases between them. The CDR3: CASSSQRNTEAFF. Here the CDR3 DNA reads TGTGCCAGCAGCTCACAGAGAAACACTGAAGCTTTCTTT. The full variable domain, its missing parts supplied by reference TRBV5-4 and TRBJ1-1, is ETGVTQSPTHLIKTRGQQVTLRCSSQSGHNTVSWYQQALGQGPQFIFQYYREEENGRGNFPPRFSGLQFPNYSSELNVNALELDDSALYLCASSSQRNTEAFFGQGTRLTVV.

The chain employs TRBV7-9 and TRBJ1-5; D is unclear. The length of the CDR3 is 12 residues. V lost 4 bases and J 3 bases, leaving 4 bases between the germline ends. Germline CDR1 SEHNR, CDR2 FQNEAQ (reference sequence). CDR3 loop: CASSSTNQPQHF. Here the CDR3 DNA reads TGTGCCAGCAGCTCCACCAATCAGCCCCAGCATTTT.